Sequencing of this TCR beta chain was carried out in a study of T cells in Graves' hyperthyroidism and ophthalmopathy. Study results and limitations: The model forecast ophthalmopathy, anticipating it by a median roughly 6 months before onset.

Amplified regions were TCR beta CDR3 sequences from RNA transcripts. The HTBI set primed first-round TCR CDR3 RT-PCR. TCRdb ran MiXCR on the multiplex PCR reads and lists one entry per CDR3 protein. The sample shows around 540,000 distinct CDR3 sequences, approximately 44% of them seen only once. In this sample, this clonotype turned up many times. Its specificity is not known. Newly diagnosed hyperthyroidism patients aged 18 to 65 years had disease lasting under 2 months. The study excluded patients with uncontrolled infection, other autoimmune disease, pregnancy or lactation. V was pared by 0 bases and J by 8 bases, with 10 bases between. This CDR3 comprises 12 residues. Germline-derived CDR1 and CDR2 are SQVTM and ANQGSEA.

The sequence was collected from a woman in her late teens or twenties with Graves' hyperthyroidism. The material sequenced was peripheral blood or thyroid tissue (not recorded which). This chain uses TRBV29-1 with TRBJ1-1, with D tentatively TRBD1 (5 bases). CDR3 amino acids: CSVEDPGDEAFF. The CDR3 bases are TGCAGCGTTGAAGATCCGGGGGACGAAGCTTTCTTT.